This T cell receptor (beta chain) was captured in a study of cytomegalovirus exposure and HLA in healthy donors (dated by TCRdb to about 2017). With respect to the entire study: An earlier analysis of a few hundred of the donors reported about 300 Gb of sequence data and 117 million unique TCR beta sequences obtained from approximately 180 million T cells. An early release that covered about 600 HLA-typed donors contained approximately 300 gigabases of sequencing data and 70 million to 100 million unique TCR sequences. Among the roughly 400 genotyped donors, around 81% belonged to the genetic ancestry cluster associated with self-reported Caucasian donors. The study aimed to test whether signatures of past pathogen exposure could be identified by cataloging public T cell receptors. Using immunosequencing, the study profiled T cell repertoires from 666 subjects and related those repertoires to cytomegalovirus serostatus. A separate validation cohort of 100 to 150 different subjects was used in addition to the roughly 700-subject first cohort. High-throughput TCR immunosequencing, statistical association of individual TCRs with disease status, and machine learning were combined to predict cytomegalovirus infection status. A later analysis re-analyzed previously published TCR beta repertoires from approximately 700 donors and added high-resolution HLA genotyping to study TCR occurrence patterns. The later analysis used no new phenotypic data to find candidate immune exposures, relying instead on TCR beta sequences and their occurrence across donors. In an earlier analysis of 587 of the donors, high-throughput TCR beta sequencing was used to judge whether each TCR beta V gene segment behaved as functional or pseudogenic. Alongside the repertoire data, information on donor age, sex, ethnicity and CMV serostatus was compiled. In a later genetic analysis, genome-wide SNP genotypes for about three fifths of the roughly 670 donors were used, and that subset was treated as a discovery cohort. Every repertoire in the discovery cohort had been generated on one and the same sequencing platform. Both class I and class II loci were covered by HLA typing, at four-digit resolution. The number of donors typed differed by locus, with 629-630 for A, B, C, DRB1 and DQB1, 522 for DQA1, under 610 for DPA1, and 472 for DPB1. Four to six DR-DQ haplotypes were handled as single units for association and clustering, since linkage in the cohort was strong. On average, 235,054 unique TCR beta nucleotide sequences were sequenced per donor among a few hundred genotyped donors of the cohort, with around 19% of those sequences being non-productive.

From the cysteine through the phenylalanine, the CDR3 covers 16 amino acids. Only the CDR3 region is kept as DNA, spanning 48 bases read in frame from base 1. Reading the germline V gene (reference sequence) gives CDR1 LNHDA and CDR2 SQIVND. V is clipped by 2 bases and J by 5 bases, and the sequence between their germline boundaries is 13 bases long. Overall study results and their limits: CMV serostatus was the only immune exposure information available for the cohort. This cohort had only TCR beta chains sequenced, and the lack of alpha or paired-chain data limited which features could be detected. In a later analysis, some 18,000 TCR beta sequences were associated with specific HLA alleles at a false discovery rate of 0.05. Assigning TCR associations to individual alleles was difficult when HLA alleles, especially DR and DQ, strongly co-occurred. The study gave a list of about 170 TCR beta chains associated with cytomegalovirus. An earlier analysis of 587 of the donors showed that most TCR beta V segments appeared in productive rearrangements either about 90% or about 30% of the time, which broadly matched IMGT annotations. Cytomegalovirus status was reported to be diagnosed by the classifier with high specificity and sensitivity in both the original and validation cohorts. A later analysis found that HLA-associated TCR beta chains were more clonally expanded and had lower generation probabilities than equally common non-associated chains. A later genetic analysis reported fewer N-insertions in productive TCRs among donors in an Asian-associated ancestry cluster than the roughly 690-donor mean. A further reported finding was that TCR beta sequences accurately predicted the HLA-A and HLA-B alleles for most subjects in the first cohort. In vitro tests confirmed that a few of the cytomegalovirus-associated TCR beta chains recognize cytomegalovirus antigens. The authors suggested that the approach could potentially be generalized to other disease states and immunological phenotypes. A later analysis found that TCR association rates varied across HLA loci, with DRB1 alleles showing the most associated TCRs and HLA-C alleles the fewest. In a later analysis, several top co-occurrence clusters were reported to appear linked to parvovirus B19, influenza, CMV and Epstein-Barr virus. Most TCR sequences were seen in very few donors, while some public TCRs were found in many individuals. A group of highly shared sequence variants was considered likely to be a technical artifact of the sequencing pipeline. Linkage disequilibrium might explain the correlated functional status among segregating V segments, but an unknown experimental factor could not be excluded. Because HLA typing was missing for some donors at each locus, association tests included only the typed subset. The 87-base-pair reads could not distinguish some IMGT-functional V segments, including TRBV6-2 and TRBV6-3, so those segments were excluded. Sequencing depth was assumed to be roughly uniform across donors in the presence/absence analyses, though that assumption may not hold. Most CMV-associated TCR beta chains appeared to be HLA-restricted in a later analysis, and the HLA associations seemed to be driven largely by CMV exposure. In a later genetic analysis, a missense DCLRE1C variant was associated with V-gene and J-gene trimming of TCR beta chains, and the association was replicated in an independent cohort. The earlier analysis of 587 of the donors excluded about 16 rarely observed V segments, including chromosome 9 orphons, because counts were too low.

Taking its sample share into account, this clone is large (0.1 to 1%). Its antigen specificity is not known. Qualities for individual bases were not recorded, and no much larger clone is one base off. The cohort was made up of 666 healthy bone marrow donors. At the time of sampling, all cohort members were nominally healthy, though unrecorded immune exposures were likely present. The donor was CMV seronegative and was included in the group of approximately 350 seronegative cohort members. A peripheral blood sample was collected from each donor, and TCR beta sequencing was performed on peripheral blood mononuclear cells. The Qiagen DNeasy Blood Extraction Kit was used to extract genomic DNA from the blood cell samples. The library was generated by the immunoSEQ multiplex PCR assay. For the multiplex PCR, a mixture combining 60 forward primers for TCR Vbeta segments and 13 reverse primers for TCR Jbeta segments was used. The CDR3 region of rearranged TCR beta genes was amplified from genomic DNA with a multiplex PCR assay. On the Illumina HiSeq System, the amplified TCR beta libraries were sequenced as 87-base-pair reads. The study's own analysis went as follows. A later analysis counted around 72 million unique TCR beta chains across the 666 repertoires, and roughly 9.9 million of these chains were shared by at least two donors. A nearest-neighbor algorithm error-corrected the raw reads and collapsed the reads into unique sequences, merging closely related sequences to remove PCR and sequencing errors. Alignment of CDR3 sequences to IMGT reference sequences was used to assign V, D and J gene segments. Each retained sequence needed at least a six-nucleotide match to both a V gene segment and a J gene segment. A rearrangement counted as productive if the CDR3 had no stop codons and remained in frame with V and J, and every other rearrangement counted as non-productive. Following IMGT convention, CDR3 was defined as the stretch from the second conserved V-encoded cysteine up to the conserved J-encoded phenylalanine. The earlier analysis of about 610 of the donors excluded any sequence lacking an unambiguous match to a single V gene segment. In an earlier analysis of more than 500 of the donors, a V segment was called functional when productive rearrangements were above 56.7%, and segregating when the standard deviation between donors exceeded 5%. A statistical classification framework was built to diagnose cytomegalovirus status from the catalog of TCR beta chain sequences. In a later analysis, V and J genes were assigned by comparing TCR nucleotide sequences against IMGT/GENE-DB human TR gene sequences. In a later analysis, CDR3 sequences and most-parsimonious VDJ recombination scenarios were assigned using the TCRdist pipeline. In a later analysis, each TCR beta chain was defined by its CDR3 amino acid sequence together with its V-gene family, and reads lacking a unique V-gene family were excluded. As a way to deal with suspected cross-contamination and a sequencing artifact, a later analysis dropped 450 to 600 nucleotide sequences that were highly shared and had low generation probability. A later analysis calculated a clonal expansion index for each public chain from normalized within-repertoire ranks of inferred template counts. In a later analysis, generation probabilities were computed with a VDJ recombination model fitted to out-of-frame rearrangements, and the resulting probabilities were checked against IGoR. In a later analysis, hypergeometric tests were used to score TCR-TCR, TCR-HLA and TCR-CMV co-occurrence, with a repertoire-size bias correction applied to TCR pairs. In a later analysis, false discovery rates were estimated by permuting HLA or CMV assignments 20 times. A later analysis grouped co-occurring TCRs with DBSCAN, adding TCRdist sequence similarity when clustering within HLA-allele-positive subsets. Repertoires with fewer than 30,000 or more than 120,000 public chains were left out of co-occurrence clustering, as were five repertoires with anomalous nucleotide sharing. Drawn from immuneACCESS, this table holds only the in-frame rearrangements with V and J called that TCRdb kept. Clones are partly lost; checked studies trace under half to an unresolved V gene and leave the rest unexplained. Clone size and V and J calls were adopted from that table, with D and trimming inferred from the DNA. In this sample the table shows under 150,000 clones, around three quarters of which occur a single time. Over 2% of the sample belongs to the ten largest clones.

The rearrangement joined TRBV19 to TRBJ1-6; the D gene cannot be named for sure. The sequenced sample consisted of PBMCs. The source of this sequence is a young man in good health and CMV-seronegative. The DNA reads TGTGCCAGTAGTATAATGGTTGGCGGGAATAATTCACCCCTCCACTTT. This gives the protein CASSIMVGGNNSPLHF. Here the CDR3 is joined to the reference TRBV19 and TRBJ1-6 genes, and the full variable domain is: DGGITQSPKYLFRKEGQNVTLSCEQNLNHDAMYWYRQDPGQGLRLIYYSQIVNDFQKGDIAEGYSVSREKKESFPLTVTSAQKNPTAFYLCASSIMVGGNNSPLHFGNGTRLTVT.